The present entry profiles one TCR beta chain with its context. Its specificity is unknown. Study-wide results and limits: Tumor Treg TCRs overlapped most with tumor naive CD4+ cells. Tumor memory CD4+ T cell TCR gene usage clustered with blood and lymph node memory CD4+ cells and lymph node naive CD4+ cells. The larger cohort examined one V-J beta rearrangement, not whole repertoires.

Constant-region reverse primers amplified full-length variable regions, followed by semi-nested Nested Universal Primer A PCR. MiXCR, applied by TCRdb to the 5' RACE reads, yields one record per CDR3 protein. Of 10,000 or so distinct CDR3 sequences in the sample, around a quarter are singletons; the top ten hold approximately 4.3%. The CDR3 sequence is 16 residues long. Unmatched junction bases numbered 11, after V lost 6 bases and J lost 7 bases. The chain combines TRBV12-3 or TRBV12-4 with TRBJ2-1; 11 nucleotides align to TRBD2. The sequence derives from a female donor with breast cancer. The sequenced sample was naive CD4+ T cells sorted from a lymph node. Subset reported: naive CD4+ T cells, CD4+CD45RA+CD25-. The CDR3 DNA sequence: TGTGCCAGCAGAGGTTATAGCGGGAGGGCCGATAATGAGCAGTTCTTC. Translating it yields CASRGYSGRADNEQFF.